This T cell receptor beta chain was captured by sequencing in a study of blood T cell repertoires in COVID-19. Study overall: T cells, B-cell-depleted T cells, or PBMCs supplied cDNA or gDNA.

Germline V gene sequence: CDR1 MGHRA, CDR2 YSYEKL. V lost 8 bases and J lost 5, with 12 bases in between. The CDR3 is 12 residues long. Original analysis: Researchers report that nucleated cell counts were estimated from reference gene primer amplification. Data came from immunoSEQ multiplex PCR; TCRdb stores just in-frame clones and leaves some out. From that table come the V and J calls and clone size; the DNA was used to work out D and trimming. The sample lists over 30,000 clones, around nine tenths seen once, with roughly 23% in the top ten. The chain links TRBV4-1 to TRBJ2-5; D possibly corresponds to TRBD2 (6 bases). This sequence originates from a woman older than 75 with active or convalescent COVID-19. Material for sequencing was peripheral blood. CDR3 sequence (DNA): TGCGCCAGCGGTCGGGGGACGGAGACCCAGTACTTC. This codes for CASGRGTETQYF.